Reported below is one T cell receptor beta chain. The junction departs from germline at one end; a sequencing error may be responsible. These data originate in a study of blood T cells in healthy people across ages. Then a second PCR, running roughly 6 to 11 cycles, was carried out with a sample-barcoded 5' primer and a J-beta primer mix. Using its own MiXCR run on the 5' RACE reads, TCRdb lists one record per CDR3 protein. This table holds roughly 2 million distinct CDR3 sequences, around 48% found once. Sequenced: blood. This receptor was obtained from a woman aged 40-49 years in good health.

The DNA for the CDR3 is TGCAGCGCCGACTTTTACAGTGAGCAGTTCTTC. This translates into CSADFYSEQFF. The rearrangement links TRBV29-1 to TRBJ2-1, with D hard to call. This CDR3 is 11 amino acids long. Germline assignment: CDR1 SQVTM and CDR2 ANQGSEA.